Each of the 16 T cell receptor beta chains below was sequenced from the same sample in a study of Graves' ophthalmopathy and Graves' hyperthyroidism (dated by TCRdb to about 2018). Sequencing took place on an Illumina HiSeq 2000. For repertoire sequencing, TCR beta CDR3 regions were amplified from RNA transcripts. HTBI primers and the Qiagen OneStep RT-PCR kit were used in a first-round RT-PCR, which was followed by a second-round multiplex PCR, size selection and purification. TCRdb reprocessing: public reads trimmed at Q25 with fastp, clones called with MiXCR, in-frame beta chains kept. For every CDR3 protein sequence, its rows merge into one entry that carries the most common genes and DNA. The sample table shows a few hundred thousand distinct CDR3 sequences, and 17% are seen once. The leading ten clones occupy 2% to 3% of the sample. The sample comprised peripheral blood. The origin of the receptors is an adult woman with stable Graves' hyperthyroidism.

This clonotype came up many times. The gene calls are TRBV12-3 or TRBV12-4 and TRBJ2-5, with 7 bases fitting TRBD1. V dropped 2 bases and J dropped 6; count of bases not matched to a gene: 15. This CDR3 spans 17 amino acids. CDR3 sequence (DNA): TGTGCCAGCAGTTTAAGGTTGTCTCCCCCAGGGGGAAAGACCCAGTACTTC. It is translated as CASSLRLSPPGGKTQYF.

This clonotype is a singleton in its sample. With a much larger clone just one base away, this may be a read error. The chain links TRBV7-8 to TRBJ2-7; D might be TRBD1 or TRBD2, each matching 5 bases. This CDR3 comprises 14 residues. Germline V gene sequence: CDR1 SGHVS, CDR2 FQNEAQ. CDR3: CAISANRRIYEQYF. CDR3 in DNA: TGTGCCATCAGCGCCAACAGGAGGATCTACGAGCAGTACTTC. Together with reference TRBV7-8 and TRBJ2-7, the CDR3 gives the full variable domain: GAGVSQSPRYKVAKRGQDVALRCDPISGHVSLFWYQQALGQGPEFLTYFQNEAQLDKSGLPSDRFFAERPEGSVSTLKIQRTQQEDSAVYLCAISANRRIYEQYFGPGTRLTVT.

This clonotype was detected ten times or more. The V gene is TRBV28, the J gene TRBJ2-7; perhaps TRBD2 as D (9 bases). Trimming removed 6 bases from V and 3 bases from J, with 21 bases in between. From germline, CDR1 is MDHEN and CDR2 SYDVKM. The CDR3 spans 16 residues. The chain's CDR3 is CASSLTGGAGGYEQYF. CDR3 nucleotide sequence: TGTGCCAGCAGCTTAACAGGGGGAGCGGGAGGCTACGAGCAGTACTTC.

CDR3 in DNA: TGTGCCAGCAATACTTTACAGGGGATCGGTCGCAATCAGCCCCAGCATTTT. Translation gives CASNTLQGIGRNQPQHF. The V call is TRBV6-1, the J call TRBJ1-5; 7 bases match TRBD1. The V segment lost 7 bases and the J segment 2 bases; nucleotides outside the gene matches: 14. This CDR3 region has 17 residues. CDR1 MNHNS and CDR2 SASEGT come from the germline V gene.

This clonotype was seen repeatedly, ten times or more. CDR3 amino acids: CSASDGTVNYGYTF. In DNA, the CDR3 is TGCAGTGCTTCCGACGGGACGGTTAACTATGGCTACACCTTC. The V call is TRBV20-1, the J call TRBJ1-2, with a possible D match to TRBD1 (5 bases). The CDR3 is made up of 14 amino acids. Germline CDR1 reads DFQATT; CDR2 reads SNEGSKA (reference sequence). Trimming took 5 bases from V and 1 from J, leaving 14 bases between them.

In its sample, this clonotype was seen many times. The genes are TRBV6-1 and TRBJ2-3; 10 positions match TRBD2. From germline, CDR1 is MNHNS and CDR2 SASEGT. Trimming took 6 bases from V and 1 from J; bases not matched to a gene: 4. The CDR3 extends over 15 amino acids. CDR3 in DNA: TGTGCCAGCAGGAAGCGGGAGGGGGGCACAGATACGCAGTATTTT. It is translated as CASRKREGGTDTQYF.

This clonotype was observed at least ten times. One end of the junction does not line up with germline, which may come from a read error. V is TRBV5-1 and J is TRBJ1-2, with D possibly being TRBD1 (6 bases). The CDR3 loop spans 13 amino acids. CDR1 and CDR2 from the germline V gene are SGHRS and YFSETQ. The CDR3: CASRLDSHYGYTF. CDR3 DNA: TGCGCCAGCAGGTTGGACAGTCACTATGGCTACACCTTC.

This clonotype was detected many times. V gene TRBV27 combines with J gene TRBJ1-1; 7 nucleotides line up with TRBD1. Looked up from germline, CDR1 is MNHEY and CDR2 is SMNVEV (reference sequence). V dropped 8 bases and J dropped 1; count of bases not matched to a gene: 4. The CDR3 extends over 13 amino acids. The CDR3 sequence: CASSGQTNTEAFF. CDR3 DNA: TGTGCCAGCTCGGGACAGACGAACACTGAAGCTTTCTTT.

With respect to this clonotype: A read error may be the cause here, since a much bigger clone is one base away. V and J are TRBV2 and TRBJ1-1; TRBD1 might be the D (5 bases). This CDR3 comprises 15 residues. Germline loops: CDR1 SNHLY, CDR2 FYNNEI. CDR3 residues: CASTEQWTMNTEAFF. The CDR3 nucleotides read TGTGCCAGCACTGAACAGTGGACAATGAACACTGAAGCTTTCTTT. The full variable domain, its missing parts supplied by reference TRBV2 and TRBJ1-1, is EPEVTQTPSHQVTQMGQEVILRCVPISNHLYFYWYRQILGQKVEFLVSFYNNEISEKSEIFDDQFSVERPDGSNFTLKIRSTKLEDSAMYFCASTEQWTMNTEAFFGQGTRLTVV.

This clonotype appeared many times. The CDR3 protein is CAISESGRRASLGETQYF. The DNA of the CDR3 is TGTGCCATCAGTGAGAGCGGCAGAAGGGCGTCCCTGGGGGAGACCCAGTACTTC. The chain is built from TRBV10-3 and TRBJ2-5; possible D gene TRBD2, 5 bases. CDR3 size: 18 residues. Germline assignment: CDR1 ENHRY and CDR2 SYGVKD. The V end lost 2 bases, the J end lost 5 bases, and 24 bases lay between the germline ends.

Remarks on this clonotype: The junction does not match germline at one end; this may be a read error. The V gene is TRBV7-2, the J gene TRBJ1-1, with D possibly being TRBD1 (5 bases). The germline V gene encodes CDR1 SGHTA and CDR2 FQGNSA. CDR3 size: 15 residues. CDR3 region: CASSLGGRAGTEACF. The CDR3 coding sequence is TGTGCCAGCAGCTTAGGAGGCAGGGCGGGTACTGAAGCTTGCTTT.

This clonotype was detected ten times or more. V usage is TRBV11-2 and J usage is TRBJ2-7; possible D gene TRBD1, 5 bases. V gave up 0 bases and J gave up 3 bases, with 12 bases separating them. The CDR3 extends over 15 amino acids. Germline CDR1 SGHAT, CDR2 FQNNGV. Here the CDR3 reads CASSLEGGAVYEQYF. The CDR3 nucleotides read TGTGCCAGCAGCTTAGAAGGTGGGGCGGTCTACGAGCAGTACTTC.

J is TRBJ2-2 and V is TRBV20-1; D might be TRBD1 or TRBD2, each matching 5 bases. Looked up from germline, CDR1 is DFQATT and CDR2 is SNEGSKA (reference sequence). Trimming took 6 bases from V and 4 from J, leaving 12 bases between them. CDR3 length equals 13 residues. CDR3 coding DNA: TGCAGTGCCCCGATAGGGACCACCGGGGAGCTGTTTTTT. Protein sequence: CSAPIGTTGELFF.

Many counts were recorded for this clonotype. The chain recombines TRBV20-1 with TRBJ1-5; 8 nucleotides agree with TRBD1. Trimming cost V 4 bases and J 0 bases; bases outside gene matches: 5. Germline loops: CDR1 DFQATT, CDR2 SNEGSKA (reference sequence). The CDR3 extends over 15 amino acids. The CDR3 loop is CSATGTGYSNQPQHF. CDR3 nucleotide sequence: TGCAGTGCTACCGGGACAGGATATAGCAATCAGCCCCAGCATTTT.

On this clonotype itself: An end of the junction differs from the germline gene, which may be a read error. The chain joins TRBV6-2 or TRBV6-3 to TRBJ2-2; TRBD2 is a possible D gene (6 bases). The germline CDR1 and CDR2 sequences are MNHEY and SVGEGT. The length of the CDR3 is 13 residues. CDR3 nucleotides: TGTGCCGGCGGGCAGCTCAACACCGGGGGGCTGTTTTTT. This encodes CAGGQLNTGGLFF.

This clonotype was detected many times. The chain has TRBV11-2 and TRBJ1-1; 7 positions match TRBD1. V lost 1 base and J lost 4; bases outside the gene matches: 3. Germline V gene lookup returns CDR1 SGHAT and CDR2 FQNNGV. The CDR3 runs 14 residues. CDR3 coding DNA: TGTGCCAGCAGCTTAGTCAGGGGGTCCACTGAAGCTTTCTTT. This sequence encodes CASSLVRGSTEAFF.